This T cell receptor (beta chain) appears in the sequencing data of a study of radiation and T cells in renal cell carcinoma. Study findings and constraints: Pretreatment tumor biopsies were lacking, so baseline clonotypes are unknown.

Germline assignment: CDR1 SGHRS and CDR2 YFSETQ. The CDR3 totals 15 residues. Losses at the gene ends were 4 bases for V and 3 bases for J; bases not matched to a gene: 10. Profiled with immunoSEQ multiplex PCR; TCRdb holds only in-frame clones, not every one. The sample carries some 100,000 clones, about four fifths recorded once. This sample's time point: baseline pretreatment blood. Treatment reported: 15 Gy SBRT to primary tumor, nephrectomy 4 weeks later. A note on this clone: Antigen specificity is unknown.

The clonotype was recovered from a man between 60 and 75 years old with renal cell carcinoma. The V call is TRBV5-1, the J call TRBJ2-7; TRBD1 matches 7 bases. This specimen consisted of blood, obtained from a patient whose treatment included radiotherapy and nephrectomy. Written as DNA, the CDR3 is TGCGCCAGCAGCGACGAGACAGGGCTCAACTACGAGCAGTACTTC. Its protein product is CASSDETGLNYEQYF.